The source of this T cell receptor beta chain is a study of OX40 agonist ivuxolimab in advanced cancers. The overall study: Every 2 weeks, ivuxolimab was infused into the patients intravenously at between 0.01 and 10 mg/kg. Prior checkpoint blockade (anti-PD-1, anti-PD-L1 or anti-CTLA-4) was permitted; about 40% had it.

This clone was seen at least ten times. Its antigen remains unknown. Other DNA variants within this sample encode the same CDR3. CDR1 and CDR2 (germline): SGHDT, YYEEEE. This CDR3 has 13 residues. V lost 4 bases to trimming and J lost 2 bases, with 9 bases between them. Study outcomes and limitations: Among patients with partial responses at 0.1-3.0 mg/kg, clonal expansion was among the lowest.

Method: immunoSEQ multiplex PCR; TCRdb's copy keeps in-frame clones and lacks some. The top ten hold roughly 13% of the sample, which has under 70,000 clones, 75% to 90% seen once. The V call is TRBV5-6, the J call TRBJ1-1, with D perhaps TRBD1 (6 bases). Sequences were derived from CD4+ or CD8+ T cells sorted from blood, sampled in a trial of the OX40 agonist ivuxolimab. The TCR was taken from an adult with an advanced solid tumor such as melanoma, head and neck, liver or kidney cancer. The CDR3 loop reads CASSPDSNTEAFF. The CDR3 DNA is TGTGCCAGCAGCCCGGACAGTAACACTGAAGCTTTCTTT.